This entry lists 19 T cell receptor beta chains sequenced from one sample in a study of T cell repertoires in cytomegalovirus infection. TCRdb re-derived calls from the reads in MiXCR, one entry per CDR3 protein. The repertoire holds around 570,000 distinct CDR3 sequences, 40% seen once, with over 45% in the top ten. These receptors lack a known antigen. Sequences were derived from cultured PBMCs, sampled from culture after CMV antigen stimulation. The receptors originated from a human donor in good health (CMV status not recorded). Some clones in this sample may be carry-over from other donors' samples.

The CDR3 nucleotides read TGTGCCAGCAGCTCCGGAGCCCCAGACACAGATACGCAGTATTTT. This translates into CASSSGAPDTDTQYF. The chain recombines TRBV5-4 with TRBJ2-3, with D unresolved. The germline V gene has CDR1 SGHNT and CDR2 YYREEE (reference sequence). The length of the CDR3 is 15 residues. V lost 3 bases, J lost 2 bases, and 13 bases lay in between.

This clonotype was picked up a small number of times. The CDR3 bases are TGTGCCAGCAGCTTGGCGGTAGCTGGTCTGGACGAGCAGTACTTC. Protein: CASSLAVAGLDEQYF. V gene TRBV7-8 combines with J gene TRBJ2-7; D gene uncertain. The CDR3 extends over 15 amino acids. The V end was cut by 3 bases, the J end by 5 bases, with 17 bases between. Germline lookup yields CDR1 SGHVS and CDR2 FQNEAQ.

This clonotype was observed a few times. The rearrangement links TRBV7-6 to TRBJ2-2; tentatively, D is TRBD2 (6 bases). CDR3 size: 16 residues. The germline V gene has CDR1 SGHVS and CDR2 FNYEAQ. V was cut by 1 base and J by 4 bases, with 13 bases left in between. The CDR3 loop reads CASSLVGGEITGELFF. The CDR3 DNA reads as TGTGCCAGCAGCTTAGTGGGCGGGGAGATCACCGGGGAGCTGTTTTTT.

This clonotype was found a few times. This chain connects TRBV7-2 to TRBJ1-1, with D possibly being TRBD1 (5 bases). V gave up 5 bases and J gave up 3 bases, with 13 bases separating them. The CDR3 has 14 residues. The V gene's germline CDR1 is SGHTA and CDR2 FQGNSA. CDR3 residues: CASSPDSRYTEAFF. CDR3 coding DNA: TGTGCCAGCAGCCCCGACAGTCGATACACTGAAGCTTTCTTT.

The CDR3 loop is CASSPGQNFQETQYF. In nucleotides, the CDR3 is TGTGCCAGCAGCCCGGGACAGAATTTCCAAGAGACCCAGTACTTC. The rearrangement uses TRBV7-9 and TRBJ2-5; 7 positions match TRBD1. The CDR3 has 15 amino acids. The V gene end was trimmed by 5 bases and the J gene end by 1 base; junction bases not matched to a gene: 7. The germline gives CDR1 SEHNR, CDR2 FQNEAQ (reference sequence).

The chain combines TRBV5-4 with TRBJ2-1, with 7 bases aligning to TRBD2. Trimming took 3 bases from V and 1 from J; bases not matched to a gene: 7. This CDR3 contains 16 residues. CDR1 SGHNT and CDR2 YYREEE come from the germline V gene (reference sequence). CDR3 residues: CASSSHRLASYNEQFF. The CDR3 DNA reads TGTGCCAGCAGCTCACACCGACTAGCATCCTACAATGAGCAGTTCTTC.

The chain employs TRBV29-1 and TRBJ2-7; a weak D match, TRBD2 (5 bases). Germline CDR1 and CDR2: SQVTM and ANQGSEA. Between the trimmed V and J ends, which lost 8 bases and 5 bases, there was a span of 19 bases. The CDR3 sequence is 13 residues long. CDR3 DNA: TGCAGCACACAAGAGGCCCCGGGGAACGAGCAGTACTTC. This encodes CSTQEAPGNEQYF.

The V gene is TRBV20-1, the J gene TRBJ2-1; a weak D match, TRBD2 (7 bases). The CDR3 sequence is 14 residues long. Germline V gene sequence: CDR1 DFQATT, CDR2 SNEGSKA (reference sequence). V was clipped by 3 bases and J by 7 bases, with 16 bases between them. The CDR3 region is CSARGGATRNEQFF. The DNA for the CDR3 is TGCAGTGCTAGGGGGGGGGCAACTCGGAATGAGCAGTTCTTC.

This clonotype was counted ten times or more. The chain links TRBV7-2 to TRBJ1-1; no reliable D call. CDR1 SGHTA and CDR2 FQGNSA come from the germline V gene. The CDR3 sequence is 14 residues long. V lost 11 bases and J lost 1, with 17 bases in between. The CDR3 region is CAGKTTLTNTEAFF. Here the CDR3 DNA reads TGTGCCGGCAAAACGACACTTACGAACACTGAAGCTTTCTTT.

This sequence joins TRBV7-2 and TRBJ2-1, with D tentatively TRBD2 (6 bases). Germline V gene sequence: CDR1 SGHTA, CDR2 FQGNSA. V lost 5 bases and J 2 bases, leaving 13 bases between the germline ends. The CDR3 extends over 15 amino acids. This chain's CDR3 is CASSLDYPTYNEQFF. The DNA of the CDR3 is TGTGCCAGCAGCCTGGACTACCCGACCTACAATGAGCAGTTCTTC.

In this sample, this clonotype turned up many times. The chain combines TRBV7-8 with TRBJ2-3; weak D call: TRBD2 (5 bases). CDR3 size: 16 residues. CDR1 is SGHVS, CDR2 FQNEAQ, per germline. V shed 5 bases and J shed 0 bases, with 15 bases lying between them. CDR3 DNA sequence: TGTGCCAGCAGCCAAGGGATTTCGGGAAGCACAGATACGCAGTATTTT. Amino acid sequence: CASSQGISGSTDTQYF.

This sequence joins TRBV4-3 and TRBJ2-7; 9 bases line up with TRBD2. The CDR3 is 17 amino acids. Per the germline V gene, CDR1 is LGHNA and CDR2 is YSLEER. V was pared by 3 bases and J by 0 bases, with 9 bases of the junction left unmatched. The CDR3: CASSQGLALGSSYEQYF. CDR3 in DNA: TGCGCCAGCAGCCAGGGACTAGCCCTCGGGAGCTCCTACGAGCAGTACTTC.

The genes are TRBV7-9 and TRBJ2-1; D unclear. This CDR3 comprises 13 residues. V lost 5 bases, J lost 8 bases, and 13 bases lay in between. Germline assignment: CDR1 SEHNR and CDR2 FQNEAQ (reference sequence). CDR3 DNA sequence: TGTGCCAGCAGCCCCAGTGGGCGGTATGAGCAGTTCTTC. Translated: CASSPSGRYEQFF.

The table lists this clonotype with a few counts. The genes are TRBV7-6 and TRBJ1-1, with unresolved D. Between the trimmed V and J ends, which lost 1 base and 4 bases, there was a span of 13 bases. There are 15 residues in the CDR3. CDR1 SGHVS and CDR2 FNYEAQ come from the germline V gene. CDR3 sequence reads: CASSLVLGLGTEAFF. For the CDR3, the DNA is TGTGCCAGCAGCTTAGTCCTGGGTTTGGGCACTGAAGCTTTCTTT.

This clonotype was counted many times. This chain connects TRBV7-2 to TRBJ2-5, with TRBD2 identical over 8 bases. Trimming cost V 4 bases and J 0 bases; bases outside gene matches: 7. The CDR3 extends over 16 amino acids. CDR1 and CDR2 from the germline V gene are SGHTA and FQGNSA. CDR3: CASSSLGAGDQETQYF. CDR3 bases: TGTGCCAGCAGCTCCTTGGGAGCGGGGGACCAAGAGACCCAGTACTTC.

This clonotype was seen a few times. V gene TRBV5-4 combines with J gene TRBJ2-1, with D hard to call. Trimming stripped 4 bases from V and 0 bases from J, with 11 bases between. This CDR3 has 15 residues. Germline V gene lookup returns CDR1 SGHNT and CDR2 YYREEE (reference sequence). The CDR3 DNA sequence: TGTGCCAGCAGCCCGGTGGGCAGCTCCTACAATGAGCAGTTCTTC. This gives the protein CASSPVGSSYNEQFF.

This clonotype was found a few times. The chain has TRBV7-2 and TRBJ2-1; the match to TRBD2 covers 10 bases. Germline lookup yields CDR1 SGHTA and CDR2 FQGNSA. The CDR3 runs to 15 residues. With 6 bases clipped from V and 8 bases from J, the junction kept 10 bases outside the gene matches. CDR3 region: CASRASGSLGDEQFF. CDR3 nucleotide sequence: TGTGCCAGCAGGGCTAGCGGGAGCCTAGGGGATGAGCAGTTCTTC. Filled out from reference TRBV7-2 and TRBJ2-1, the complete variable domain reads GAGVSQSPSNKVTEKGKDVELRCDPISGHTALYWYRQSLGQGLEFLIYFQGNSAPDKSGLPSDRFSAERTGGSVSTLTIQRTQQEDSAVYLCASRASGSLGDEQFFGPGTRLTVL.

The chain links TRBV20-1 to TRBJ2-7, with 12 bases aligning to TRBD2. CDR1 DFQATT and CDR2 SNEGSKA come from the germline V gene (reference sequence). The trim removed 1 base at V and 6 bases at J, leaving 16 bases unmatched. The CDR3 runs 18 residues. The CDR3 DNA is TGCAGTGCTAGAGCAAGGACTAGCGGGGCTACCTACGGGGGCGAGCAGTACTTC. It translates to CSARARTSGATYGGEQYF.

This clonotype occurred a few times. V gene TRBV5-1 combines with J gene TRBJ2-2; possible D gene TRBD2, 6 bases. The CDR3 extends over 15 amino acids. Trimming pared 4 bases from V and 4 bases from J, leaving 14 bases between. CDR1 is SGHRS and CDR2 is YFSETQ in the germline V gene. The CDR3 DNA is TGCGCCAGCAGCAAGGAGGGGATATTCACCGGGGAGCTGTTTTTT. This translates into CASSKEGIFTGELFF.